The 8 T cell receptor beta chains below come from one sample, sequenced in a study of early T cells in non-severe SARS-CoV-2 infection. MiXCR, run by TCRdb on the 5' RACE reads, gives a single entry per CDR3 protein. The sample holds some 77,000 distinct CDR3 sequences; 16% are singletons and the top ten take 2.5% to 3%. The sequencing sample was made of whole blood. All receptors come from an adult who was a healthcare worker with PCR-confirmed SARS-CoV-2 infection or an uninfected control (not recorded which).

CDR3 sequence: CASSPSTGNTGELFF. CDR3 coding DNA: TGTGCCAGCAGCCCGTCCACAGGGAACACCGGGGAGCTGTTTTTT. The genes are TRBV6-2 or TRBV6-3 and TRBJ2-2; possibly TRBD1 for D (5 bases). This CDR3 region has 15 residues. V was trimmed by 6 bases and J by 1 base, leaving 12 bases between them. CDR1 MNHEY and CDR2 SVGEGT come from the germline V gene.

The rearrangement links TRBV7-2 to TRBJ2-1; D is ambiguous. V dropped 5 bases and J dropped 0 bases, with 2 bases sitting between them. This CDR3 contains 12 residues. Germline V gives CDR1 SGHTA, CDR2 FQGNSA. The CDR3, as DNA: TGTGCCAGCAGCCACTCCTACAATGAGCAGTTCTTC. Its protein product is CASSHSYNEQFF.

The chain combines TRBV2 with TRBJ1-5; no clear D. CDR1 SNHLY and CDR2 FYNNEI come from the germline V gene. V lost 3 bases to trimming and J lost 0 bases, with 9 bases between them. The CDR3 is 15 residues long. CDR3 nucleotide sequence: TGTGCCAGCAGTGATACGCAGAATAGCAATCAGCCCCAGCATTTT. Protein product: CASSDTQNSNQPQHF.

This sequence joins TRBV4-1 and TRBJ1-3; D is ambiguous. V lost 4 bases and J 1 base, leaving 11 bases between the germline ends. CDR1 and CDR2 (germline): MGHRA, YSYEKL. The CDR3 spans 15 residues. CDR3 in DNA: TGCGCCAGCAGCCCGATGGGGTTATCTGGAAACACCATATATTTT. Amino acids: CASSPMGLSGNTIYF.

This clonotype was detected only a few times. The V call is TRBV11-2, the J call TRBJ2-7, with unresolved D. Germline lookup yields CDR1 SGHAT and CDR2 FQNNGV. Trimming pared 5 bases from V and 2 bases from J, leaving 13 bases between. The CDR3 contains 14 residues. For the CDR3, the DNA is TGTGCCAGCAGCGTATGGACGGGCGCCTACGAGCAGTACTTC. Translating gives CASSVWTGAYEQYF.

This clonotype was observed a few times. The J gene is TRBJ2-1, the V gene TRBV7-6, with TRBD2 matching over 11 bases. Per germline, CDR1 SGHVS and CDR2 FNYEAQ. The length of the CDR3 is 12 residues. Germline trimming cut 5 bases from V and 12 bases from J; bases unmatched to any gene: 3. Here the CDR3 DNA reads TGTGCCAGCAGCGGGACTAGCGGTTGGCAGTTCTTC. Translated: CASSGTSGWQFF.

The CDR3 DNA follows: TGCAGTGCTAACCGACAGGGGATGAACACTGAAGCTTTCTTT. It codes for CSANRQGMNTEAFF. The chain recombines TRBV20-1 with TRBJ1-1; 8 bases are shared with TRBD1. CDR3 length: 14 residues. V shed 4 bases and J 0 bases; nucleotides not matched to a gene: 4. Looked up from germline, CDR1 is DFQATT and CDR2 is SNEGSKA (reference sequence).

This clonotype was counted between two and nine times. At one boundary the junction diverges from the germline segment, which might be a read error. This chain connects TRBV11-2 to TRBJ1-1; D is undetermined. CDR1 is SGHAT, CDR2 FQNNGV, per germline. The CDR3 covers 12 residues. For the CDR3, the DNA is TGTGCCAGCAGCTTAGTAGCCAGGACCGACTCCTTT. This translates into CASSLVARTDSF.